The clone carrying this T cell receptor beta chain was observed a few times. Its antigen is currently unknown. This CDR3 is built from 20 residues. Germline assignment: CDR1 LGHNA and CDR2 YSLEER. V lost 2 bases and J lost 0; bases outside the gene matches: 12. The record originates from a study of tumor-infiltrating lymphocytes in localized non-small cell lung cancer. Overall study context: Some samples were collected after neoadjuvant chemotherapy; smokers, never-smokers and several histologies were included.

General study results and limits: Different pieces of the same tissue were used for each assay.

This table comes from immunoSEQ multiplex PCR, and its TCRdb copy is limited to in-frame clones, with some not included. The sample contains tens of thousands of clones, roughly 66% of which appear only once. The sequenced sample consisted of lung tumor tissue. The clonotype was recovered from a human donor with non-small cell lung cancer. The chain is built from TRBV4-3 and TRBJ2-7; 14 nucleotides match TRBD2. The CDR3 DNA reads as TGCGCCAGCAGCCAAATACCCGGGACTAGCGGGGGAGAATACTCCTACGAGCAGTACTTC. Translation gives CASSQIPGTSGGEYSYEQYF.